This entry lists 27 T cell receptor beta chains sequenced from one sample in a study of blood T cell repertoires in COVID-19. Sequencing used immunoSEQ multiplex PCR; TCRdb keeps in-frame clones, though not all of them. The sample shows under 150,000 clones, more than 60% of them seen only once. The sequenced sample was peripheral blood. These receptors came from an elderly man with acute or convalescent COVID-19.

The chain is built from TRBV6-5 and TRBJ1-2, with D possibly being TRBD1 (5 bases). The germline V gene encodes CDR1 MNHEY and CDR2 SVGAGI. The CDR3 has 15 amino acids. V dropped 0 bases and J dropped 8 bases, with 16 bases sitting between them. CDR3 residues: CASSYSERGTRGYTF. Written as DNA, the CDR3 is TGTGCCAGCAGTTACTCGGAAAGGGGAACTCGCGGCTACACCTTC.

The chain links TRBV6-5 to TRBJ1-3; TRBD1 is a possible D gene (5 bases). Germline V CDR1 and CDR2: MNHEY, SVGAGI. The CDR3 runs 16 residues. V was shortened by 0 bases and J by 0 bases, with 9 bases between the two germline ends. The CDR3 loop is CASSYSKGFSGNTIYF. In nucleotides, the CDR3 is TGTGCCAGCAGTTACTCGAAGGGGTTCTCTGGAAACACCATATATTTT.

The V and J genes are TRBV28 and TRBJ2-1, with D uncertain. V lost 3 bases and J 0 bases, leaving 9 bases between the germline ends. This CDR3 comprises 15 residues. Germline V gene lookup returns CDR1 MDHEN and CDR2 SYDVKM. The CDR3 coding sequence is TGTGCCAGCAGTTTCGATTCTAGCTCCTACAATGAGCAGTTCTTC. This sequence encodes CASSFDSSSYNEQFF.

This clone showed up just once. This chain links TRBV28 with TRBJ2-1; a possible D gene is TRBD2 (5 bases). Germline lookup yields CDR1 MDHEN and CDR2 SYDVKM. This CDR3 is 13 amino acids long. V gave up 6 bases and J gave up 12 bases, with 18 bases separating them. CDR3 protein: CASSRARVGGQFF. The DNA for the CDR3 is TGTGCCAGCAGCCGAGCCCGTGTTGGAGGGCAGTTCTTC.

This clone was detected many times. The chain uses TRBV5-1 and TRBJ2-3; D perhaps matches TRBD1 (5 bases). Germline V lookup: CDR1 SGHRS, CDR2 YFSETQ. Trimming pared 5 bases from V and 0 bases from J, leaving 16 bases between. The length of the CDR3 is 16 residues. In nucleotides, the CDR3 is TGCGCCAGCAGTATTCAGGGCCGATCTAGCACAGATACGCAGTATTTT. Its translation: CASSIQGRSSTDTQYF.

This sequence joins TRBV6-2 or TRBV6-3 and TRBJ2-3; no clear D. The V end lost 6 bases, the J end lost 5 bases, and 9 bases lay between the germline ends. The germline V gene has CDR1 MNHEY and CDR2 SVGEGT. This CDR3 comprises 12 residues. The CDR3 DNA reads as TGTGCCAGCAGCCGGCAGAAAGATACGCAGTATTTT. Its protein is CASSRQKDTQYF.

V usage is TRBV24-1 and J usage is TRBJ2-5, with 9 nucleotides matching TRBD1. Per the germline V gene, CDR1 is KGHDR and CDR2 is SFDVKD. V trimming: 9 bases; J trimming: 5 bases; junction bases outside the gene matches: 6. This CDR3 is built from 13 residues. Written as DNA, the CDR3 is TGTGCCACCGAAGGGACAGGGAGGGAGACCCAGTACTTC. Its protein is CATEGTGRETQYF.

This rearrangement joins TRBV25-1 to TRBJ1-4; D is ambiguous. The CDR3 length is 12 residues. Germline V CDR1 and CDR2: MGHDK, SYGVNS. Trimming removed 3 bases from V and 7 bases from J, with 6 bases in between. The CDR3 loop reads CASSDSGEKLFF. CDR3 sequence (DNA): TGTGCCAGCAGTGATTCAGGTGAAAAACTGTTTTTT.

The chain links TRBV7-8 to TRBJ2-2; TRBD2 is a possible D gene (6 bases). Germline V gene data show CDR1 as SGHVS and CDR2 as FQNEAQ. Deletions cut 5 bases from V and 5 bases from J, with 15 bases between. The CDR3 spans 15 residues. The CDR3 is CASSPLGGQTGELFF. As DNA, the CDR3 is TGTGCCAGCAGCCCACTAGGAGGGCAAACCGGGGAGCTGTTTTTT.

This rearrangement joins TRBV19 to TRBJ1-5; no clear D. Germline V gene lookup returns CDR1 LNHDA and CDR2 SQIVND (reference sequence). Trimming cost V 4 bases and J 0 bases, with 16 bases left between them. The length of the CDR3 is 17 residues. In DNA, the CDR3 is TGTGCCAGTAGTACCATAGGACGGGAGAATAGCAATCAGCCCCAGCATTTT. Amino acid sequence: CASSTIGRENSNQPQHF. The complete variable domain, with remaining parts taken from reference TRBV19 and TRBJ1-5, reads DGGITQSPKYLFRKEGQNVTLSCEQNLNHDAMYWYRQDPGQGLRLIYYSQIVNDFQKGDIAEGYSVSREKKESFPLTVTSAQKNPTAFYLCASSTIGRENSNQPQHFGDGTRLSIL.

The table lists this clone with a few counts. The chain carries TRBV5-6 and TRBJ1-2; D not certain. Trimming took off 2 bases at V and 4 bases at J, with 15 bases between the two ends. In germline, CDR1 is SGHDT, CDR2 YYEEEE. This CDR3 is built from 15 residues. CDR3 bases: TGTGCCAGCAGCTTACTCACGACACCCGTCTATGGCTACACCTTC. It codes for CASSLLTTPVYGYTF.

The chain uses TRBV7-8 and TRBJ1-5; the match to TRBD1 covers 10 bases. The junction had 2 bases not matched to a gene; V was cut back by 0 bases and J by 6 bases. The CDR3 covers 15 residues. CDR1 and CDR2 (germline): SGHVS, FQNEAQ. Here the CDR3 DNA reads TGTGCCAGCAGCTTAGCGGGGACAGGGGTTCAGCCCCAGCATTTT. Its translation: CASSLAGTGVQPQHF.

This chain connects TRBV7-9 to TRBJ1-2, with D uncertain. Trimming shortened V by 0 bases and J by 2 bases, and 10 bases separated the two germline ends. CDR1 is SEHNR and CDR2 is FQNEAQ in the germline V gene (reference sequence). This CDR3 region has 15 residues. The CDR3 DNA reads TGTGCCAGCAGCTTAGCACTGACTGCCAACTATGGCTACACCTTC. Translated, it gives CASSLALTANYGYTF.

The chain carries TRBV2 and TRBJ1-1; 8 bases align to TRBD1. The CDR3 length is 15 residues. Trimming took 6 bases from V and 0 from J; bases not matched to a gene: 6. Per the germline V gene, CDR1 is SNHLY and CDR2 is FYNNEI. The DNA for the CDR3 is TGTGCCAGCAGGAACAGGGGGTCACTGAACACTGAAGCTTTCTTT. This gives the protein CASRNRGSLNTEAFF.

This rearrangement joins TRBV9 to TRBJ1-6; 7 bases map to TRBD1. Germline lookup yields CDR1 SGDLS and CDR2 YYNGEE. The CDR3 runs to 13 residues. V lost 5 bases and J lost 7; bases outside the gene matches: 3. The chain's CDR3 is CASRTGENSPLHF. CDR3 nucleotide sequence: TGTGCCAGCAGAACAGGGGAGAATTCACCCCTCCACTTT.

The chain employs TRBV7-3 and TRBJ2-2, with D unresolved. The V gene's germline CDR1 is SGHTA and CDR2 FQGTGA. V lost 4 bases and J lost 1, with 13 bases in between. This CDR3 comprises 16 residues. As DNA, the CDR3 is TGTGCCAGCAGCTCGCAACCAGTTCTGAACACCGGGGAGCTGTTTTTT. Protein sequence: CASSSQPVLNTGELFF.

The chain carries TRBV18 and TRBJ1-5, with D perhaps TRBD1 (5 bases). V was trimmed by 2 bases and J by 7 bases, leaving 12 bases between them. The germline gives CDR1 KGHSH, CDR2 LQKENI. This CDR3 has 14 amino acids. The CDR3 spells CASSPVSGDQPQHF. In nucleotides, the CDR3 is TGTGCCAGCTCACCAGTATCGGGGGACCAGCCCCAGCATTTT.

The chain recombines TRBV2 with TRBJ1-6, with 9 bases matching TRBD1. The V and J ends lost 6 bases and 4 bases, in that order; junction bases with no gene match: 19. Germline values: CDR1 SNHLY, CDR2 FYNNEI. CDR3 length equals 20 residues. CDR3 in DNA: TGTGCCAGCAGGGCCCGGTCGGGACAGGGACAAAAAAAATATAATTCACCCCTCCACTTT. Protein product: CASRARSGQGQKKYNSPLHF.

This clone appeared once. The genes are TRBV19 and TRBJ1-1; 7 nucleotides line up with TRBD1. Germline trimming cut 4 bases from V and 4 bases from J; bases unmatched to any gene: 6. The CDR3 length is 14 residues. Germline CDR1 reads LNHDA; CDR2 reads SQIVND (reference sequence). This chain's CDR3 is CASSTSPGGTEAFF. CDR3 in DNA: TGTGCCAGTAGTACGAGCCCAGGGGGCACTGAAGCTTTCTTT.

This clone was seen just once. This specimen includes other DNA sequences encoding the same CDR3. The V and J genes are TRBV7-2 and TRBJ2-6; D gene ambiguous. From germline, CDR1 is SGHTA and CDR2 FQGNSA. Trimming cost V 5 bases and J 0 bases, with 8 bases left between them. This CDR3 region has 15 residues. The CDR3 nucleotides read TGTGCCAGCAGCCCCCGACTCTCTGGGGCCAACGTCCTGACTTTC. This encodes CASSPRLSGANVLTF.

This clone has a single count. The chain uses TRBV6-1 and TRBJ1-1; the D gene is possibly TRBD1 (5 bases). V lost 1 base and J 2 bases, leaving 11 bases between the germline ends. The CDR3 is 15 residues long. CDR1 is MNHNS and CDR2 is SASEGT in the germline V gene. Here the CDR3 reads CASSEGPGVNTEAFF. As DNA, the CDR3 is TGTGCCAGCAGTGAAGGCCCGGGGGTAAACACTGAAGCTTTCTTT.

V usage is TRBV19 and J usage is TRBJ2-1; 12 nucleotides align to TRBD2. The ends lost 3 bases at V and 10 bases at J; junction bases unmatched: 1. CDR1 LNHDA and CDR2 SQIVND come from the germline V gene (reference sequence). The CDR3 extends over 13 amino acids. The CDR3 here is CASSIGLAGEQFF. CDR3 in DNA: TGTGCCAGTAGTATCGGACTAGCGGGGGAGCAGTTCTTC.

This clone has a handful of counts. The chain recombines TRBV24-1 with TRBJ2-7; 11 bases are a match to TRBD1. J lost 5 bases, V lost 5 bases, and 10 bases had no gene match. The CDR3 sequence is 16 residues long. Germline V gene data show CDR1 as KGHDR and CDR2 as SFDVKD. The CDR3 sequence: CATSAVTGTGGHEQYF. The DNA of the CDR3 is TGTGCCACCAGTGCCGTAACCGGGACAGGGGGGCACGAGCAGTACTTC.

The chain employs TRBV11-2 and TRBJ2-5; 9 nucleotides agree with TRBD1. V was clipped by 1 base and J by 4 bases; unmatched bases: 4. The CDR3 is 15 residues long. In germline, CDR1 is SGHAT, CDR2 FQNNGV. The CDR3 DNA reads as TGTGCCAGCAGCTTAGTGACAGGGGGAGGAGAGACCCAGTACTTC. Translated: CASSLVTGGGETQYF. Drawing the rest from reference TRBV11-2 and TRBJ2-5, the complete variable domain is EAGVAQSPRYKIIEKRQSVAFWCNPISGHATLYWYQQILGQGPKLLIQFQNNGVVDDSQLPKDRFSAERLKGVDSTLKIQPAKLEDSAVYLCASSLVTGGGETQYFGPGTRLLVL.

A remark on this clone: Different DNA sequences within this sample yield the same CDR3. The chain links TRBV6-4 to TRBJ2-3; 11 bases fit TRBD2. The V and J ends lost 0 bases and 4 bases, in that order; junction bases with no gene match: 0. CDR1 is MRHNA and CDR2 is SNTAGT in the germline V gene. The CDR3 contains 15 residues. In nucleotides, the CDR3 is TGTGCCAGCAGTGACTCTAGCGGGGGGGCAGATACGCAGTATTTT. It codes for CASSDSSGGADTQYF.

The rearrangement links TRBV6-6 to TRBJ2-2, with D possibly being TRBD2 (6 bases). The V gene lost 6 bases and the J gene lost 5 bases, with 13 bases spanning the gap. This CDR3 region has 14 residues. Germline V lookup: CDR1 MNHNY, CDR2 SVGAGI (reference sequence). CDR3 in DNA: TGTGCCAGCAGGACCGGCGGGGATACCGGGGAGCTGTTTTTT. Protein product: CASRTGGDTGELFF.

The gene calls are TRBV5-1 and TRBJ2-2; 8 bases are shared with TRBD2. Germline V gene data show CDR1 as SGHRS and CDR2 as YFSETQ. The CDR3 loop spans 14 amino acids. Trimming at V came to 7 bases and at J to 5 bases, leaving 7 bases not matched to a gene. CDR3 coding DNA: TGCGCCAGCTTCCGGGGGGGCCCAACCGGGGAGCTGTTTTTT. It yields the protein CASFRGGPTGELFF.